One T cell receptor (beta chain) is described in this entry. This record comes from a study of T cell responses to AZD1222 COVID-19 vaccine. The CDR3 is 14 amino acids. Per germline, CDR1 SQVTM and CDR2 ANQGSEA. V gave up 6 bases and J gave up 4 bases, with 19 bases separating them. The data were produced by immunoSEQ multiplex PCR, yet TCRdb's version contains in-frame clones alone and is incomplete. This table has approximately 110,000 clones, roughly 90% appearing once. This chain uses TRBV29-1 with TRBJ2-7; the D call may be TRBD1 or TRBD2 (5 bases each). The receptor's source is an adult in good health. The source material was peripheral blood, sampled on day 0 of AZD1222 vaccination. Here the CDR3 DNA reads TGCAGCGTGAGGGAGATTGGGACCGAATACGAGCAGTACTTC. Translation: CSVREIGTEYEQYF.